This T cell receptor beta chain was documented in a study of blood T cell repertoires in COVID-19 (dated by TCRdb to 2020 to 2022). Background on the whole study: Samples from collaborators originated in the United States, Italy and Spain and spanned both the acute and convalescent phases of COVID-19. The prospective study material was composed of cDNA or gDNA derived from T cells, B-cell-depleted T cells, or PBMCs. The samples were drawn from the first 160 participants of the ongoing ImmuneRACE study and from 1,254 subjects provided by 6 global collaborators. Sample metadata almost always included a de-identified subject ID, COVID-19 status, age in years and sex. The dataset comprised deeply sampled blood TCRbeta repertoires from subjects exposed to, actively infected with, or recovered from COVID-19. Where available, HLA class I and class II types were obtained from metadata supplied by the sample provider rather than from assay-based typing. The repertoires were released in a freely available public database intended as a resource for research on the immune response to SARS-CoV-2. Overall results and qualifications from the work: How much clinical and demographic metadata was included differed by source and by participant, and the metadata was provided uncurated.

Collaborating institutions collected whole blood in K2EDTA tubes following their own protocols. For TCRbeta analysis, collaborator samples were shipped as frozen whole blood, as isolated PBMCs, or as DNA extracted from either sample type. TCRbeta CDR3 regions were amplified from genomic DNA using the immunoSEQ Assay, a bias-controlled multiplex PCR. The authors processed their data as follows. Within the assay, amplification of reference gene primers was used to estimate how many nucleated cells each sample contained. To quantify the absolute abundance of each unique TCRbeta CDR3 rearrangement, sequence reads were collapsed and filtered. Productive Simpson clonality was computed per sample as the square root of Simpson's diversity index over productive rearrangements. TCRdb took over this immuneACCESS table, retaining in-frame rearrangements with V and J assigned. Such tables are incomplete; in checked studies, under half of the missing clones stem from an unresolved V gene, and the remainder is unexplained. Clonal size and the V and J genes are those of that table, whereas D and trimming came from the DNA. The sample table contains fewer than 50,000 clones; only one count was recorded for about 80% of them. The ten largest clones add up to 15% to 20% of the sample.

As to this clone: Its antigen remains unidentified. Qualities for individual bases were not recorded, and no much larger clone is one base off.

Per the germline V gene (reference sequence), DFQATT is the CDR1 and SNEGSKA is the CDR2. The CDR3 holds 15 amino acids from the cysteine to the phenylalanine. Only the CDR3 DNA stays, 45 bases, in frame from base 1. For this chain, trimming is 3 bases at the V end and 3 bases at the J end, and the number of junction bases without a gene match is 9. Source material: peripheral blood. This clonotype originated in a man between 65 and 80 years old with acute or convalescent COVID-19. The receptor chain draws on TRBV20-1 and TRBJ2-7, with 9 bases matching TRBD2. The nucleotides read TGCAGTGCTAGTTCTCGCGGGGGGGCCGTCTACGAGCAGTACTTC. This codes for CSASSRGGAVYEQYF.